This T cell receptor beta chain was captured in a study of shared clonotypes between healthy human individuals. On the study more broadly: Per donor, CD8 memory used one plate, CD8 naive used two, CD4 memory used three and CD4 naive used three.

The CDR3 is 15 amino acids. In germline, CDR1 is MNHEY, CDR2 SMNVEV (reference sequence). Trimming at V came to 2 bases and at J to 5 bases, leaving 8 bases not matched to a gene. Profiling relied on immunoSEQ multiplex PCR, and the TCRdb table lists in-frame clones only, not all of them. This table has hundreds of thousands of clones, roughly 95% appearing once. General study findings and limits: Across subsets, estimated richness was generally greater for naive than for memory populations. Naive CD4 clonotypes were shared across several donors at about 5%.

With respect to this clone: The antigen is unknown.

Positively selected for CCR7, the CD45RO-negative cells used as naive CD8 cells excluded terminally differentiated effector memory CD45RA+ cells. The donor population consisted of healthy HIV-negative adults with no recent acute infections or vaccinations. The genes are TRBV27 and TRBJ2-7; TRBD2 matches 8 bases. The TCR was taken from a woman in her 30s in good health. The sample comprised naive CD8+ T cells sorted from blood. The CDR3 DNA reads TGTGCCAGCAGTTTACATGCGGGGGGCAGAGACGAGCAGTACTTC. Protein sequence: CASSLHAGGRDEQYF.